The rows below give T cell receptor beta chains drawn from one sample of a study of blood T cell repertoires in COVID-19. The assay was immunoSEQ multiplex PCR, and TCRdb's table has in-frame clones only and misses some. Seen here are 250,000 to 300,000 clones, roughly 88% observed once, and the top ten hold roughly 10%. The sequenced sample consisted of peripheral blood. Receptor source: a woman in her 70s with COVID-19, enrolled during active disease. Each CDR3 is given with its conserved first and last residue. D genes are given only for firm matches. Size values are once, few and many counts, or a class for expanded clones, and some rows have none.

j_call d_call v_call clone_size cdr3_aa cdr3_nt
TRBJ1-2 . TRBV5-1 . CASSSQGADYGYTF TGCGCCAGCAGCTCCCAGGGTGCGGACTATGGCTACACCTTC
TRBJ2-1 . TRBV5-4 . CASSLHPGIGNEQFF TGTGCCAGCAGCTTGCACCCAGGAATAGGCAATGAGCAGTTCTTC
TRBJ2-5 TRBD1 TRBV11-2 . CASSSQTGSETQYF TGTGCCAGCAGCTCACAGACAGGGTCGGAGACCCAGTACTTC
TRBJ2-7 . TRBV28 . CASRQGPYEQYF TGTGCCAGCAGACAGGGTCCCTACGAGCAGTACTTC
TRBJ2-2 . TRBV7-2 . CASSIRGTGELFF TGTGCCAGCAGTATAAGAGGCACCGGGGAGCTGTTTTTT
TRBJ2-7 TRBD1 TRBV12-3/TRBV12-4 . CASSLTGHEQYF TGTGCCAGCAGTTTGACAGGGCACGAGCAGTACTTC
TRBJ1-4 . TRBV19 . CASSRLQGSGEKLFF TGTGCCAGTAGTAGGCTCCAGGGAAGTGGTGAAAAACTGTTTTTT
TRBJ2-7 . TRBV6-2/TRBV6-3 . CASSYWRVSYEQYF TGTGCCAGCAGTTACTGGCGGGTCTCCTACGAGCAGTACTTC
TRBJ2-1 . TRBV20-1 . CSAGPRREQFF TGCAGCGCGGGGCCCCGAAGGGAGCAGTTCTTC
TRBJ2-2 . TRBV11-3 . CASSLDPLPPGELFF TGTGCCAGCAGCTTAGATCCGCTACCCCCCGGGGAGCTGTTTTTT
TRBJ2-7 . TRBV27 few CASSLSTGGAEVYEQYF TGTGCCAGCAGTTTATCAACCGGTGGGGCAGAAGTCTACGAGCAGTACTTC
TRBJ2-7 TRBD1 TRBV6-5 . CASIRDRVHEQYF TGTGCCAGCATCCGGGACAGGGTCCACGAGCAATACTTC
TRBJ2-1 TRBD2 TRBV3-1/TRBV3-2 . CASSQGSGRAGGGQFF TGTGCCAGCAGCCAAGGTAGCGGGAGGGCCGGCGGTGGGCAGTTCTTC